This TCR beta chain was captured in a study of blood T cell repertoires in COVID-19. About the research overall: Nucleic acid was either cDNA or gDNA, and it came from T cells, B-cell-depleted T cells, or PBMCs.

The CDR3 is 18 residues long. Germline-derived CDR1 and CDR2 are LGHNA and YNFKEQ. J lost 5 bases, V lost 1 base, and 14 bases had no gene match. Authors' data handling: Using reference gene primer amplification, nucleated cell counts were estimated. Profiled with immunoSEQ multiplex PCR; TCRdb holds only in-frame clones, not every one. D and trimming come from the DNA, and the V and J calls and clone size come from that table. The repertoire has about 230,000 clones, around four fifths of them found once; the top ten carry about a sixth. This sequence originates from an elderly woman with active or convalescent COVID-19. V usage is TRBV4-2 and J usage is TRBJ2-3; 8 bases match TRBD2. The specimen was peripheral blood. Written as DNA, the CDR3 is TGTGCCAGCAGCCAAGGGGTACTTGGTCAGGCGGGAGGAGATACGCAGTATTTT. Amino acid sequence: CASSQGVLGQAGGDTQYF.